The 13 T cell receptor beta chains presented below share a single source sample, sequenced in a study of a mutant IDH1 vaccine in newly diagnosed glioma. Time point in this sample: week 11, during vaccination. Each dose delivered 300 ug of mutant IDH1 20-mer peptide subcutaneously with imiquimod. Their cognate antigens are unknown. Some clones are missing from TCRdb's copy, which holds only in-frame ones; the method was immunoSEQ multiplex PCR. The sample lists roughly 130,000 clones, about 80% occurring once. The starting material was PBMCs, obtained from a glioma patient whose treatment included an IDH1 peptide vaccine. The origin of the receptors is a man aged 35 to 55 with glioma.

J is TRBJ2-7 and V is TRBV5-1; 13 bases match TRBD2. From germline, CDR1 is SGHRS and CDR2 YFSETQ. J gave up 5 bases and V 0 bases, and 8 bases lay outside the gene matches. The CDR3 sequence is 17 residues long. Here the CDR3 reads CASSLALRTSGSHEQYF. The CDR3 bases are TGCGCCAGCAGCTTGGCCCTTAGGACTAGCGGGAGCCACGAGCAGTACTTC. The full variable domain, with the rest looked up from reference TRBV5-1 and TRBJ2-7, is KAGVTQTPRYLIKTRGQQVTLSCSPISGHRSVSWYQQTPGQGLQFLFEYFSETQRNKGNFPGRFSGRQFSNSRSEMNVSTLELGDSALYLCASSLALRTSGSHEQYFGPGTRLTVT.

V is TRBV5-8 and J is TRBJ1-4, with 7 nucleotides matching TRBD1. The CDR3 totals 15 residues. V shed 0 bases, J shed 3 bases, and the junction held 2 bases outside the gene matches. The germline V gene encodes CDR1 SGHTS and CDR2 YDEGEE. The CDR3 sequence is CASSLGDRANEKLFF. In DNA form, the CDR3 reads TGTGCCAGCAGCTTGGGGGACAGAGCTAATGAAAAACTGTTTTTT. The full variable domain, in which reference TRBV5-8 and TRBJ1-4 provide the parts outside the CDR3, is EAGVTQSPTHLIKTRGQQATLRCSPISGHTSVYWYQQALGLGLQFLLWYDEGEERNRGNFPPRFSGRQFPNYSSELNVNALELEDSALYLCASSLGDRANEKLFFGSGTQLSVL.

The chain links TRBV7-9 to TRBJ2-3, with 9 bases lining up with TRBD1. The CDR3 loop spans 19 amino acids. J was trimmed by 0 bases and V by 3 bases; bases with no gene match: 13. From germline, CDR1 is SEHNR and CDR2 FQNEAQ (reference sequence). The CDR3 here is CASSLPTGGVGSSTDTQYF. CDR3 nucleotide sequence: TGTGCCAGCAGCTTGCCCACAGGGGGCGTCGGGAGTAGCACAGATACGCAGTATTTT.

This clone appeared a single time. The rearrangement joins TRBV18 to TRBJ1-2, with a weak D call TRBD1 (5 bases). Germline V gene data show CDR1 as KGHSH and CDR2 as LQKENI. The CDR3 runs 15 residues. V gave up 3 bases and J gave up 0 bases, with 11 bases separating them. The CDR3 protein is CASSPDTTTNYGYTF. The CDR3 DNA is TGTGCCAGCTCACCGGACACAACAACTAACTATGGCTACACCTTC. Based on the CDR3 plus reference TRBV18 and TRBJ1-2, the full variable domain is NAGVMQNPRHLVRRRGQEARLRCSPMKGHSHVYWYRQLPEEGLKFMVYLQKENIIDESGMPKERFSAEFPKEGPSILRIQQVVRGDSAAYFCASSPDTTTNYGYTFGSGTRLTVV.

This clone has just one count. The chain combines TRBV5-1 with TRBJ2-7; 10 bases agree with TRBD2. The CDR3 consists of 15 residues. Germline loops: CDR1 SGHRS, CDR2 YFSETQ. With 0 bases clipped from V and 6 bases from J, the junction kept 6 bases outside the gene matches. In DNA, the CDR3 is TGCGCCAGCAGCTTGGAGGGGACTAGCGTTGTCGAGCAGTACTTC. Amino acids: CASSLEGTSVVEQYF.

This chain uses TRBV6-1 with TRBJ1-1; D remains unclear. CDR3 size: 15 residues. Germline loops: CDR1 MNHNS, CDR2 SASEGT. Trimming took 3 bases from V and 0 from J, leaving 11 bases between them. CDR3 sequence (DNA): TGTGCCAGCAGTGACCGCGCGATGGTGAACACTGAAGCTTTCTTT. The encoded protein is CASSDRAMVNTEAFF.

For the CDR3, the DNA is TGCGCCAGCAGCCACGCCGGGGACAGTACTGATGGCTACACCTTC. Its protein product is CASSHAGDSTDGYTF. This chain uses TRBV4-3 with TRBJ1-2, with 7 bases matching TRBD1. CDR1 and CDR2 (germline): LGHNA, YSLEER. V dropped 3 bases and J dropped 6; count of bases not matched to a gene: 10. CDR3 size: 15 residues.

The chain's CDR3 is CASRPGGGHLDTQYF. The DNA for the CDR3 is TGTGCAAGTCGCCCCGGGGGCGGTCACCTAGATACGCAGTATTTT. The genes are TRBV12-2 and TRBJ2-3. TRBV12-2 constitutes a pseudogene. This CDR3 contains 15 residues.

The chain uses TRBV6-5 and TRBJ1-4, with 8 bases identical to TRBD1. The germline gives CDR1 MNHEY, CDR2 SVGAGI. CDR3 size: 15 residues. V dropped 10 bases and J dropped 7; count of bases not matched to a gene: 14. CDR3 sequence (DNA): TGTGCCACCGTCAGGGGGCGGGTCATCGGTGAAAAACTGTTTTTT. Its protein is CATVRGRVIGEKLFF.

The chain joins TRBV4-1 to TRBJ1-2; 7 nucleotides align to TRBD1. V gave up 6 bases and J gave up 5 bases; unmatched junction bases: 9. The germline gives CDR1 MGHRA, CDR2 YSYEKL. This CDR3 is built from 14 residues. CDR3 protein: CASSPDRVPYGYTF. For the CDR3, the DNA is TGCGCCAGCAGTCCAGACAGGGTGCCTTATGGCTACACCTTC.

The chain has TRBV6-5 and TRBJ1-1; no definite D call. CDR1 MNHEY and CDR2 SVGAGI come from the germline V gene. This CDR3 comprises 12 residues. V was clipped by 2 bases and J by 13 bases, with 14 bases between them. The CDR3 DNA is TGTGCCAGCAGTTACACTCAAGGGTGGTTTTTCTTT. Translating gives CASSYTQGWFFF.

The rearrangement links TRBV29-1 to TRBJ2-3; D gene ambiguous. This CDR3 comprises 13 residues. Germline CDR1 is SQVTM and CDR2 is ANQGSEA. V lost 7 bases and J lost 5, with 16 bases in between. Here the CDR3 reads CSGGPRLGDTQYF. The DNA of the CDR3 is TGCAGCGGTGGACCGCGTTTGGGAGATACGCAGTATTTT.

The table lists this clone with a few counts. V and J are TRBV1 and TRBJ1-2; the table calls TRBD1, which could not be checked here. TRBV1 is given as a pseudogene. The length of the CDR3 is 16 residues. The CDR3, as DNA: TGCACCAGCAGCCCAAGGGGACAGGGGGCGCAAAATGGCTACACCTTC. Translating gives CTSSPRGQGAQNGYTF.